These T cell receptor beta chains were read from a single sample in a study of blood T cell repertoires in COVID-19. Produced via immunoSEQ multiplex PCR; TCRdb's table is partial and in-frame only. The sample yields 35,000 to 50,000 clones, roughly nine tenths seen once. Source material: peripheral blood. The receptors derive from a man between 65 and 80 years old with active COVID-19. Each CDR3 is given with its conserved first and last residue. The order of the fields is V gene, D gene, J gene, clone size, CDR3 DNA, CDR3 protein. The D gene is left open where the match is weak. Part of the rows lack a size; the others show once, few, many or a class for expanded clones.

V gene: TRBV3-1/TRBV3-2; D gene: NA; J gene: TRBJ2-1; clone size: NA; CDR3 DNA: TGTGCCAGCAGCCAAGATCTGTCCAGTTCCAGCTCCTACAATGAGCAGTTCTTC; CDR3 protein: CASSQDLSSSSSYNEQFF
V gene: TRBV3-1/TRBV3-2; D gene: TRBD1; J gene: TRBJ2-7; clone size: NA; CDR3 DNA: TGTGCCAGCAGCCACCCGGACAGGGAGCAGTACTTC; CDR3 protein: CASSHPDREQYF
V gene: TRBV4-1; D gene: TRBD1; J gene: TRBJ2-1; clone size: NA; CDR3 DNA: TGCGCCAGCAGCCAAGATAAAGACAGGGGCTACAATGAGCAGTTCTTC; CDR3 protein: CASSQDKDRGYNEQFF
V gene: TRBV7-2; D gene: TRBD2; J gene: TRBJ2-7; clone size: few; CDR3 DNA: TGTGCCAGCAGCTTAGAGCGGGGACGGTACGAGCAGTACTTC; CDR3 protein: CASSLERGRYEQYF
V gene: TRBV7-2; D gene: NA; J gene: TRBJ2-3; clone size: NA; CDR3 DNA: TGTGCCAGCAGCTTAGCAGGGGGCGGGATAGATACGCAGTATTTT; CDR3 protein: CASSLAGGGIDTQYF
V gene: TRBV27; D gene: TRBD1; J gene: TRBJ2-7; clone size: NA; CDR3 DNA: TGTGCCAGCAGTGTAATCGGGACAGGGTCCTACGAGCAGTACTTC; CDR3 protein: CASSVIGTGSYEQYF
V gene: TRBV7-2; D gene: TRBD1; J gene: TRBJ1-5; clone size: NA; CDR3 DNA: TGTGCCAGCAGCCCAACTGGGACAGGGAACAATCAGCCCCAGCATTTT; CDR3 protein: CASSPTGTGNNQPQHF
V gene: TRBV5-1; D gene: TRBD2; J gene: TRBJ2-1; clone size: NA; CDR3 DNA: TGCGCCAGCAGCTTCCAACTAGCGGGGGGAGGCAATGAGCAGTTCTTC; CDR3 protein: CASSFQLAGGGNEQFF
V gene: TRBV5-1; D gene: NA; J gene: TRBJ1-1; clone size: NA; CDR3 DNA: TGCGCCAGCCGAGAAACAGGGACCCCGAACACTGAAGCTTTCTTT; CDR3 protein: CASRETGTPNTEAFF
V gene: TRBV5-1; D gene: TRBD1; J gene: TRBJ2-5; clone size: NA; CDR3 DNA: TGCGCCAGCAGCCCGGGACAGACCCGACAAGAGACCCAGTACTTC; CDR3 protein: CASSPGQTRQETQYF
V gene: TRBV7-9; D gene: TRBD1; J gene: TRBJ1-1; clone size: once; CDR3 DNA: TGTGCCAGCAGCTTAGCGACAGGGGGAAGCACTGAAGCTTTCTTT; CDR3 protein: CASSLATGGSTEAFF
V gene: TRBV2; D gene: NA; J gene: TRBJ2-3; clone size: NA; CDR3 DNA: TGTGCCAGCAGTGCACTAACAGGGACAGATACGCAGTATTTT; CDR3 protein: CASSALTGTDTQYF
V gene: TRBV7-2; D gene: NA; J gene: TRBJ2-7; clone size: NA; CDR3 DNA: TGTGCCAGCAGCTTACAGGTTGTCCGCACCTACGAGCAGTACTTC; CDR3 protein: CASSLQVVRTYEQYF
V gene: TRBV19; D gene: NA; J gene: TRBJ2-5; clone size: NA; CDR3 DNA: TGTGCCAGTAGTATTCTGCTGGGGGCCAGAGAAGAGACCCAGTACTTC; CDR3 protein: CASSILLGAREETQYF
V gene: TRBV14; D gene: NA; J gene: TRBJ2-7; clone size: NA; CDR3 DNA: TGTGCCAGCAGCCAAGGCAGCAGACAAACCTACGAGCAGTACTTC; CDR3 protein: CASSQGSRQTYEQYF
V gene: TRBV6-5; D gene: TRBD1; J gene: TRBJ1-2; clone size: NA; CDR3 DNA: TGTGCCAGCAGTTACACCAGGACAGGGGGGGGCTATGGCTACACCTTC; CDR3 protein: CASSYTRTGGGYGYTF
V gene: TRBV7-2; D gene: TRBD2; J gene: TRBJ2-3; clone size: NA; CDR3 DNA: TGTGCCAGCAGCCCCTCCGGGGGGGCCGAAACAGATACGCAGTATTTT; CDR3 protein: CASSPSGGAETDTQYF
V gene: TRBV2; D gene: NA; J gene: TRBJ2-5; clone size: once; CDR3 DNA: TGTGCCCCCCAAGCAGGGGAAGAGACCCAGTACTTC; CDR3 protein: CAPQAGEETQYF
V gene: TRBV4-3; D gene: NA; J gene: TRBJ2-7; clone size: once; CDR3 DNA: TGCGCCAGCAGCCAAGATTCGGGGGTCCACGAGCAGTACTTC; CDR3 protein: CASSQDSGVHEQYF
V gene: TRBV20-1; D gene: NA; J gene: TRBJ2-7; clone size: NA; CDR3 DNA: TGCAGTGCTAGTTCGGGGAGGTCCTACGAGCAGTACTTC; CDR3 protein: CSASSGRSYEQYF
V gene: TRBV28; D gene: NA; J gene: TRBJ1-5; clone size: NA; CDR3 DNA: TGTGCCAGCAGCACAGGTTCTAATCAGCCCCAGCATTTT; CDR3 protein: CASSTGSNQPQHF
V gene: TRBV7-2; D gene: NA; J gene: TRBJ2-7; clone size: NA; CDR3 DNA: TGTGCCAGCAGCGTACGATCCGGGATAAACTACGAGCAGTACTTC; CDR3 protein: CASSVRSGINYEQYF